Listed below are T cell receptor beta chains from one sample, sequenced in a study of cytomegalovirus exposure and HLA in healthy donors. The assay was immunoSEQ multiplex PCR, and TCRdb's table has in-frame clones only and misses some. The table has about 180,000 clones, 72% seen once. The specimen was PBMCs. The receptors were gathered from a human donor in good health. Both conserved end residues are trimmed from each CDR3. The order of the fields is J gene, D gene, V gene, CDR3 protein. D genes are given only for firm matches.

J: TRBJ2-3
D: TRBD2
V: TRBV5-1
CDR3: ASSSSGGPTDTQY

J: TRBJ1-2
D: .
V: TRBV6-7
CDR3: ARGRDTNYGYT

J: TRBJ1-2
D: .
V: TRBV5-4
CDR3: ASSLGIRGYT

J: TRBJ2-7
D: TRBD2
V: TRBV10-1
CDR3: ASSESGRGEQY

J: TRBJ2-3
D: TRBD2
V: TRBV19
CDR3: ASSMLSGGQDTQY

J: TRBJ1-4
D: .
V: TRBV6-5
CDR3: ASSSTGYGTNEKLF

J: TRBJ2-7
D: TRBD1
V: TRBV7-6
CDR3: ASSPTARTGGGYEQY

J: TRBJ2-7
D: .
V: TRBV5-6
CDR3: ASSGAGFNEQY

J: TRBJ1-6
D: .
V: TRBV30
CDR3: AWTGGANSPLH

J: TRBJ2-1
D: .
V: TRBV15
CDR3: ATSRDPGAGDEQF

J: TRBJ2-2
D: TRBD2
V: TRBV7-3
CDR3: ASSTSGDTGELF

J: TRBJ1-1
D: .
V: TRBV5-1
CDR3: ASSAAQNMNTEAF

J: TRBJ2-4
D: .
V: TRBV6-5
CDR3: ASSYGLPPENIQY

J: TRBJ2-1
D: .
V: TRBV5-1
CDR3: ASSLGPGRLNEQF

J: TRBJ2-5
D: .
V: TRBV6-1
CDR3: ASSEGREAQETQY

J: TRBJ1-2
D: TRBD1
V: TRBV9
CDR3: ASSVNSGTGRAGYGYT

J: TRBJ2-5
D: .
V: TRBV6-6
CDR3: ASSYRRGVGETQY

J: TRBJ1-6
D: .
V: TRBV7-9
CDR3: ASSLVTGSNSPLH

J: TRBJ1-1
D: TRBD1
V: TRBV7-9
CDR3: ASSSPGGASEAF

J: TRBJ2-6
D: TRBD2
V: TRBV18
CDR3: ASSPIRAGASGANVLT

J: TRBJ2-4
D: .
V: TRBV5-1
CDR3: ASSPGQLAKNIQY

J: TRBJ1-2
D: .
V: TRBV27
CDR3: ASSLTQGYGYT

J: TRBJ1-1
D: .
V: TRBV5-6
CDR3: ASSLLWANTEAF

J: TRBJ2-7
D: .
V: TRBV4-2
CDR3: ASSQGRIYEQY

J: TRBJ1-4
D: TRBD1
V: TRBV7-2
CDR3: ASSLGDRISEKLF